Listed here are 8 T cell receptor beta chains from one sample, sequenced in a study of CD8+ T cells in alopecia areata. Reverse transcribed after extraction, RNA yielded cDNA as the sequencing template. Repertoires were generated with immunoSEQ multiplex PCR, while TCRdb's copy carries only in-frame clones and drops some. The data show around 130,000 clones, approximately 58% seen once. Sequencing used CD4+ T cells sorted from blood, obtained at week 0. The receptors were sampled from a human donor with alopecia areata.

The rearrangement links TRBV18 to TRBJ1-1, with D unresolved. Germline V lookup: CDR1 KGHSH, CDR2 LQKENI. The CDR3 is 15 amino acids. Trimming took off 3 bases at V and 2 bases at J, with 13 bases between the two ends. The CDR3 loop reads CASSPSYRPNTEAFF. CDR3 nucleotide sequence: TGTGCCAGCTCACCCTCCTACCGGCCCAACACTGAAGCTTTCTTT. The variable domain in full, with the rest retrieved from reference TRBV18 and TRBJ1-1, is NAGVMQNPRHLVRRRGQEARLRCSPMKGHSHVYWYRQLPEEGLKFMVYLQKENIIDESGMPKERFSAEFPKEGPSILRIQQVVRGDSAAYFCASSPSYRPNTEAFFGQGTRLTVV.

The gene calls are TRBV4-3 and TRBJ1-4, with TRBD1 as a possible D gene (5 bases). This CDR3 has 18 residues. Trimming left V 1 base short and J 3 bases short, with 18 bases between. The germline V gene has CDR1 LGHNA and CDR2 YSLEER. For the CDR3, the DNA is TGCGCCAGCAGCCAAGGCCACAGGCCCCTTCCCCCTAATGAAAAACTGTTTTTT. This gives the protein CASSQGHRPLPPNEKLFF.

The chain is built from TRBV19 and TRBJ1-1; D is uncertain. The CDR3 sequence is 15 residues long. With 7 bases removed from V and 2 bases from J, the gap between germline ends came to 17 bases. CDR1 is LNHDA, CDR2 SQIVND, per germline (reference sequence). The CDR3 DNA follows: TGTGCCAGTACCTCGTCGCAGGATTTCAACACTGAAGCTTTCTTT. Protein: CASTSSQDFNTEAFF.

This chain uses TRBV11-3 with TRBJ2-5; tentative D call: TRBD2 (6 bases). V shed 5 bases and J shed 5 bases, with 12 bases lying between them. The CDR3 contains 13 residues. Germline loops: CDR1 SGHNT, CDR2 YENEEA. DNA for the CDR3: TGTGCCAGCAGCCGGACCCGGGGGGAGACCCAGTACTTC. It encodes CASSRTRGETQYF.

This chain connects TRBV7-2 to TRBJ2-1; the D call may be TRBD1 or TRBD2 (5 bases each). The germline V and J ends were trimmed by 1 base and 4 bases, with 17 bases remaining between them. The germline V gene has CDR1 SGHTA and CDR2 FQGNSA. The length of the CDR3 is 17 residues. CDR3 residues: CASSLGPGRGGYNEQFF. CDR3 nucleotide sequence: TGTGCCAGCAGCTTAGGTCCGGGACGGGGCGGATACAATGAGCAGTTCTTC.

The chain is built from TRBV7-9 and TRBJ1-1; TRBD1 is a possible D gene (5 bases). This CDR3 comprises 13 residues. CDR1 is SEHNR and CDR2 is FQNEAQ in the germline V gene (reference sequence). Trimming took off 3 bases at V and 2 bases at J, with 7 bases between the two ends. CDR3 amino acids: CASSFGHNTEAFF. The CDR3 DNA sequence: TGTGCCAGCAGCTTTGGACACAACACTGAAGCTTTCTTT.

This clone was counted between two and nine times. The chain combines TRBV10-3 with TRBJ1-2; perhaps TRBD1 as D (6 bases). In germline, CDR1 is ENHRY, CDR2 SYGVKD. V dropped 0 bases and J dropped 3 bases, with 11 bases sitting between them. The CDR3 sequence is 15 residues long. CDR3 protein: CAISESSRGDYGYTF. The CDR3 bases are TGTGCCATCAGTGAGTCGAGCAGGGGAGACTATGGCTACACCTTC.

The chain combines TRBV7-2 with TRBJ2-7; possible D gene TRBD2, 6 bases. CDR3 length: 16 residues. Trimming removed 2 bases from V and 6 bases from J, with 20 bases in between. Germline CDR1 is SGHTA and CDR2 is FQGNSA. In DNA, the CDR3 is TGTGCCAGCAGCTTATTCCCGCTAGCGCCCATTTCCGAGCAGTACTTC. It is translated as CASSLFPLAPISEQYF.